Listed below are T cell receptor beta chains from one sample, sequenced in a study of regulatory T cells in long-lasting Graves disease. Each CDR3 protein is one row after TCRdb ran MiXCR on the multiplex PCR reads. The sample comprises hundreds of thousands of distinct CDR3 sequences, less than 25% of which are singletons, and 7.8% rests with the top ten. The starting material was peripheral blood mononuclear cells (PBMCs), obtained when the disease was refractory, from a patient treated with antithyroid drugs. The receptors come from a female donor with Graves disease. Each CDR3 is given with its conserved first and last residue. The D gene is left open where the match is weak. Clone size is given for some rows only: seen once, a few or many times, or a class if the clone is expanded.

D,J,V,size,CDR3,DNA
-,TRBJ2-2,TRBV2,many,CASPGRGDTGELFF,TGTGCCAGCCCGGGCAGGGGTGACACCGGGGAGCTGTTTTTT
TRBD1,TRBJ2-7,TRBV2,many,CASSGTGVTYEQYF,TGTGCCAGCAGTGGGACAGGGGTGACCTACGAGCAGTACTTC
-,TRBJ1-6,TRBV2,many,CASRKSESSNSPLHF,TGTGCCAGCAGGAAGAGTGAATCGAGTAATTCACCCCTCCACTTT
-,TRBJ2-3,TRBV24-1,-,CATSDQSTDTQYF,TGTGCCACCAGTGACCAAAGCACAGATACGCAGTATTTT
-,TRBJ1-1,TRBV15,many,CATSRVRKNTEAFF,TGTGCCACCAGCAGAGTAAGGAAGAACACTGAAGCTTTCTTT
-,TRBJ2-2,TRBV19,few,CASSIGGGELFF,TGTGCCAGTAGTATAGGCGGCGGGGAGCTGTTTTTT
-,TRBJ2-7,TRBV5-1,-,CASSAAEGAGEQYF,TGCGCCAGCAGCGCCGCGGAGGGGGCAGGCGAGCAGTACTTC
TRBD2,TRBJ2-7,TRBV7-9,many,CASGLAGVPYEQYF,TGTGCCAGCGGACTAGCGGGAGTACCCTACGAGCAGTACTTC
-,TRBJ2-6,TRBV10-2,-,CASSEPLARFAGANVLTF,TGCGCCAGCAGTGAGCCTCTCGCGCGGTTTGCTGGGGCCAACGTCCTGACTTTC
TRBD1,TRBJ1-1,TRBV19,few,CASSPSDRVWTEAFF,TGTGCCAGTAGTCCTTCGGACAGGGTATGGACTGAAGCTTTCTTT
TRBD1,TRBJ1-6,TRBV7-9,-,CASSDRQGPSSPLHF,TGTGCCAGCAGCGACAGACAGGGGCCAAGTTCACCCCTCCACTTT
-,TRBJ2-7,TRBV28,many,CASSPGQFTYEQYF,TGTGCCAGCAGTCCGGGGCAGTTCACCTACGAGCAGTACTTC
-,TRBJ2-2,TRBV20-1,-,CSARADGGTGELFF,TGCAGTGCTAGAGCGGACGGTGGAACCGGGGAGCTGTTTTTT
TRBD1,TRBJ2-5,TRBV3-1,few,CASSQDARGLGETQYF,TGTGCCAGCAGCCAAGATGCCAGGGGGCTTGGGGAGACCCAGTACTTC
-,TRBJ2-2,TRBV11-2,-,CASSLGVQGANTGELFF,TGTGCCAGCAGCTTGGGAGTGCAGGGCGCGAACACCGGGGAGCTGTTTTTT
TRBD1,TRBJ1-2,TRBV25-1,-,CASRTSGRGGGYTF,TGTGCCAGCAGGACTTCGGGCAGGGGGGGCGGCTACACCTTC
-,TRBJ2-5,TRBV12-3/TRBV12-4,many,CASSARSTDRETQYF,TGTGCCAGCAGTGCCCGGTCAACAGATAGAGAGACCCAGTACTTC
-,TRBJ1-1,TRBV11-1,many,CASSPDIGNTEAFF,TGTGCCAGCAGCCCCGACATCGGGAACACTGAAGCTTTCTTT
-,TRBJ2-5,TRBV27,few,CASSTAPPVSRRQETQYF,TGTGCCAGCAGTACCGCTCCGCCGGTCTCAAGGAGACAAGAGACCCAGTACTTC
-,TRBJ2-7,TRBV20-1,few,CSANTLLSYEQYF,TGCAGTGCTAACACCCTGCTATCCTACGAGCAGTACTTC
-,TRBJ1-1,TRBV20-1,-,CSAREAAATEAFF,TGCAGTGCTAGGGAGGCGGCCGCCACTGAAGCTTTCTTT
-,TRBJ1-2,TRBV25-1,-,CASSGGGARSYGYTF,TGTGCCAGCAGCGGAGGTGGGGCCCGGAGCTATGGCTACACCTTC
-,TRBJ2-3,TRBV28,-,CASSPRPSTDTQYF,TGTGCCAGCAGTCCTCGGCCTAGCACAGATACGCAGTATTTT
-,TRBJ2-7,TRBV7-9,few,CASSSGTYYEQYF,TGTGCCAGCAGCTCCGGGACTTACTACGAGCAGTACTTC
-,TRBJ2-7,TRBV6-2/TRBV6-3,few,CASSYSRPGSPYEQYF,TGTGCCAGCAGTTACTCAAGGCCTGGATCCCCCTACGAGCAGTACTTC
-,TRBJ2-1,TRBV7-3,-,CASSSLGSLSYNEQFF,TGTGCCAGCAGCTCACTTGGAAGTTTATCCTACAATGAGCAGTTCTTC
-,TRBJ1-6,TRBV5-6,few,CASSKQTGTNNSPLHF,TGTGCCAGCAGCAAGCAAACCGGGACAAATAATTCACCCCTCCACTTT
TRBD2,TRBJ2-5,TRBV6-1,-,CASRSGSGQETQYF,TGTGCCAGCAGAAGCGGGAGCGGGCAAGAGACCCAGTACTTC
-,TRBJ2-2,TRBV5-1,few,CASSSGLTMNTGELFF,TGCGCCAGCAGCTCCGGACTGACGATGAACACCGGGGAGCTGTTTTTT
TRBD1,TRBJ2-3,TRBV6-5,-,CASSYEGTATDTQYF,TGTGCCAGCAGTTACGAGGGGACAGCCACAGATACGCAGTATTTT
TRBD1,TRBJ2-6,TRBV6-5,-,CASSYSDRYSGANVLTF,TGTGCCAGCAGTTACTCGGACAGGTACTCTGGGGCCAACGTCCTGACTTTC
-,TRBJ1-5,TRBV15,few,CATSRGPAGGQPQHF,TGTGCCACCAGCAGGGGCCCCGCCGGGGGTCAGCCCCAGCATTTT
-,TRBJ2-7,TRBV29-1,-,CSISEVGRYEQYF,TGCAGCATATCTGAGGTTGGGAGGTACGAGCAGTACTTC
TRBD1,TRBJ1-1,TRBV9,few,CASSVAPDRGDTEAFF,TGTGCCAGCAGCGTAGCCCCCGACAGGGGGGACACTGAAGCTTTCTTT
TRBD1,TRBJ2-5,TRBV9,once,CASSVGGQVQETQYF,TGTGCCAGCAGCGTAGGGGGACAGGTACAAGAGACCCAGTACTTC
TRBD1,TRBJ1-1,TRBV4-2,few,CASSPPRTGDAEAFF,TGTGCCAGCAGCCCTCCCAGGACAGGGGACGCTGAAGCTTTCTTT
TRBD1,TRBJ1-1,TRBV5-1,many,CASSVGQAGHNTEAFF,TGCGCCAGCAGCGTAGGACAGGCGGGGCATAACACTGAAGCTTTCTTT
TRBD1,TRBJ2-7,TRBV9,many,CASRGQGGEQYF,TGTGCCAGCAGAGGACAGGGTGGCGAGCAGTACTTC
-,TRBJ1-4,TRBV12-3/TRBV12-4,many,CASSFWGLADEKLFF,TGTGCCAGCAGTTTTTGGGGTTTGGCGGATGAAAAACTGTTTTTT
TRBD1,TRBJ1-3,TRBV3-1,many,CASSPQGTGGNTIYF,TGTGCCAGCAGCCCCCAAGGGACAGGGGGAAACACCATATATTTT
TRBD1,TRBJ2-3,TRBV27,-,CASNRPGQGTDTQYF,TGTGCCAGCAACAGGCCGGGACAGGGCACAGATACGCAGTATTTT
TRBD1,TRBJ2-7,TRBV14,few,CASRKTGTYEQYF,TGTGCCAGCAGAAAGACAGGGACCTACGAGCAGTACTTC
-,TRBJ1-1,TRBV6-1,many,CASNPASNTEAFF,TGTGCCAGCAACCCGGCCTCGAACACTGAAGCTTTCTTT